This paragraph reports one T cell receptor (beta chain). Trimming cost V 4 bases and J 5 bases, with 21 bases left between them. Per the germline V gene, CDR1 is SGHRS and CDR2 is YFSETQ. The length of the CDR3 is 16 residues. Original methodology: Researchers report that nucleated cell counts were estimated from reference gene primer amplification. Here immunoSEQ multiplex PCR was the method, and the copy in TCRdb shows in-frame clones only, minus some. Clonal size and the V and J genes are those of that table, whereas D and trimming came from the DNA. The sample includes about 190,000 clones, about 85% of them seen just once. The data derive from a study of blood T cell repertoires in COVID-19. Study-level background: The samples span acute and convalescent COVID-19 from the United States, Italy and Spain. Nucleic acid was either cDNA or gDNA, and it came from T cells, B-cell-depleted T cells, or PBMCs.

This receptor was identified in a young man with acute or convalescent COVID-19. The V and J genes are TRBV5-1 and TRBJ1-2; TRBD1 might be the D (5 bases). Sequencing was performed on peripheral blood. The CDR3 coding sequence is TGCGCCAGCAGCACGGCAGGGTACGGGTATGGGTATGGCTACACCTTC. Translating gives CASSTAGYGYGYGYTF.